Following are 14 T cell receptor beta chains from one sample sequenced in a study of response to subunit inactivated influenza vaccine. One entry per CDR3 protein, called by TCRdb with MiXCR from the RT-PCR reads. The sample holds 630,000 or so distinct CDR3 sequences, around 16% seen once. The source material was PBMCs from blood, sampled roughly 13 days after vaccination. Source of these receptors: a man between 50 and 59 years old who received an inactivated influenza vaccine.

This clonotype has just a few counts. The chain joins TRBV5-6 to TRBJ2-3, with TRBD2 identical over 9 bases. J lost 6 bases, V lost 7 bases, and 9 bases had no gene match. CDR3 length: 14 residues. Germline CDR1 and CDR2: SGHDT and YYEEEE. CDR3 in amino acids: CASYQSSGSDTQYF. DNA for the CDR3: TGTGCCAGCTATCAAAGTAGCGGGAGCGATACGCAGTATTTT.

The table lists this clonotype with a few counts. This rearrangement joins TRBV12-3 or TRBV12-4 to TRBJ1-4; TRBD1 is a possible D gene (6 bases). Trimming took off 6 bases at V and 5 bases at J, with 13 bases between the two ends. The CDR3 is 14 amino acids. The CDR3 sequence is CASSQRTVNEKLFF. The CDR3, as DNA: TGTGCCAGCAGCCAACGGACAGTGAATGAAAAACTGTTTTTT.

This clonotype was picked up a small number of times. CDR3 bases: TGTGCCAGCAATCTGGGAGCTAGCCGTACCGGGGAGCTGTTTTTT. Amino acid sequence: CASNLGASRTGELFF. The chain couples TRBV12-3 or TRBV12-4 to TRBJ2-2; possible D gene TRBD2, 5 bases. The ends were cut back, 7 bases at V and 5 bases at J, with 17 bases in the middle. The CDR3 is 15 amino acids.

The J gene is TRBJ2-5, the V gene TRBV7-2, with D hard to call. Looked up from germline, CDR1 is SGHTA and CDR2 is FQGNSA. Trimming removed 5 bases from V and 5 bases from J, with 15 bases in between. The length of the CDR3 is 14 residues. The CDR3 coding sequence is TGTGCCAGCAGCCAAATACCGATTGGGGAGACCCAGTACTTC. Encoded protein: CASSQIPIGETQYF.

The V call is TRBV7-6, the J call TRBJ2-2, with TRBD1 matching over 9 bases. The germline V gene encodes CDR1 SGHVS and CDR2 FNYEAQ. The CDR3 spans 16 residues. V lost 4 bases, J lost 8 bases, and 11 bases stayed unmatched. This CDR3 is CASSSFGTGSRGELFF. The DNA for the CDR3 is TGTGCCAGCAGCTCTTTCGGGACAGGGAGTCGTGGGGAGCTGTTTTTT.

This clonotype was counted between two and nine times. The V call is TRBV7-2, the J call TRBJ2-5, with 12 bases aligning to TRBD2. This CDR3 region has 14 residues. Per the germline V gene, CDR1 is SGHTA and CDR2 is FQGNSA. The V segment lost 5 bases and the J segment 7 bases; nucleotides outside the gene matches: 5. CDR3 bases: TGTGCCAGCAGCACTCTAGCGGGGGGGCTGACCCAGTACTTC. Protein: CASSTLAGGLTQYF.

This clonotype has a handful of counts. This rearrangement joins TRBV30 to TRBJ2-3; TRBD1 agrees at 7 bases. Losses at the gene ends were 3 bases for V and 4 bases for J; bases not matched to a gene: 13. The CDR3 covers 16 residues. Germline CDR1 reads GTSNPN; CDR2 reads SVGIG (reference sequence). CDR3: CAWSRGVGGSPDTQYF. CDR3 in DNA: TGTGCCTGGAGCCGTGGGGTAGGGGGCTCACCAGATACGCAGTATTTT.

This chain links TRBV4-2 with TRBJ1-4, with D tentatively TRBD1 (5 bases). The germline CDR1 and CDR2 sequences are LGHNA and YNFKEQ. V lost 0 bases and J 7 bases, leaving 15 bases between the germline ends. The CDR3 has 16 amino acids. In DNA, the CDR3 is TGTGCCAGCAGCCAAGAAGCGGGACGTCGGAGTGAAAAACTGTTTTTT. Its translation is CASSQEAGRRSEKLFF.

The chain recombines TRBV6-2 or TRBV6-3 with TRBJ2-7; 8 bases match TRBD1. The trim removed 5 bases at V and 0 bases at J, leaving 6 bases unmatched. Germline assignment: CDR1 MNHEY and CDR2 SVGEGT. This CDR3 has 15 amino acids. This chain's CDR3 is CASSNGQGSSYEQYF. In nucleotides, the CDR3 is TGTGCCAGCAGTAACGGACAGGGATCCTCCTACGAGCAGTACTTC.

This clonotype has just a few counts. The chain has TRBV12-3 or TRBV12-4 and TRBJ2-7; 7 bases fit TRBD1. V dropped 6 bases and J dropped 3; count of bases not matched to a gene: 5. This CDR3 comprises 13 residues. CDR3 in amino acids: CASRTAGGYEQYF. Here the CDR3 DNA reads TGTGCCAGCAGGACTGCAGGGGGCTACGAGCAGTACTTC.

This clonotype turned up a few times. V and J are TRBV29-1 and TRBJ2-5; no reliable D call. V lost 0 bases, J lost 5 bases, and 13 bases lay in between. Germline CDR1 and CDR2: SQVTM and ANQGSEA. This CDR3 comprises 14 residues. The CDR3 DNA follows: TGCAGCGTTGAAGATGTGATAGCCCGGGAGACCCAGTACTTC. It is translated as CSVEDVIARETQYF.

This clonotype was observed a few times. The chain employs TRBV29-1 and TRBJ2-5; D call uncertain. The CDR3 loop spans 13 amino acids. V was clipped by 3 bases and J by 8 bases, with 16 bases between them. CDR1 and CDR2 (germline): SQVTM, ANQGSEA. The DNA for the CDR3 is TGCAGCGTTGATGGAGCGCCACTACCTACCCAGTACTTC. Its translation is CSVDGAPLPTQYF. The full variable domain, with the rest looked up from reference TRBV29-1 and TRBJ2-5, is SAVISQKPSRDICQRGTSLTIQCQVDSQVTMMFWYRQQPGQSLTLIATANQGSEATYESGFVIDKFPISRPNLTFSTLTVSNMSPEDSSIYLCSVDGAPLPTQYFGPGTRLLVL.

The rearrangement uses TRBV10-3 and TRBJ2-1, with TRBD2 matching over 15 bases. This CDR3 is built from 16 residues. V lost 6 bases and J lost 7; bases outside the gene matches: 7. In germline, CDR1 is ENHRY, CDR2 SYGVKD. CDR3 loop: CAIREGLAGGTNEQFF. The CDR3 DNA follows: TGTGCCATCAGGGAGGGACTAGCGGGGGGCACGAATGAGCAGTTCTTC.

This clonotype showed up just a few times. J is TRBJ2-7 and V is TRBV20-1; the D is unclear. Germline CDR1 is DFQATT and CDR2 is SNEGSKA (reference sequence). Trimming took off 6 bases at V and 6 bases at J, with 12 bases between the two ends. There are 11 residues in the CDR3. CDR3 amino acids: CSAPIRAEQYF. The CDR3 nucleotides are TGCAGTGCGCCGATAAGGGCCGAGCAGTACTTC.